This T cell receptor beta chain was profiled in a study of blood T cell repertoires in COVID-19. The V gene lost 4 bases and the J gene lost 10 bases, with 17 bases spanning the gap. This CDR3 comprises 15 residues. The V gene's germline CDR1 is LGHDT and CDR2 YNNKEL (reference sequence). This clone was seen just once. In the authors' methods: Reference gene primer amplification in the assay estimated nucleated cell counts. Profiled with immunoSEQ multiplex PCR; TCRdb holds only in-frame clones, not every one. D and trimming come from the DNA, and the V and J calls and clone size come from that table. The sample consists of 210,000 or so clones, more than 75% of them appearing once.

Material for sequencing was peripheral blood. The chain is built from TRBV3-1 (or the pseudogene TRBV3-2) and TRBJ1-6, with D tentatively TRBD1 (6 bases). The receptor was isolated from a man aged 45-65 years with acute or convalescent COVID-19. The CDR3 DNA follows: TGTGCCAGCAGCCCCGCGTGGGGGCAGGACTCACCCCTCCACTTT. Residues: CASSPAWGQDSPLHF.